These 18 T cell receptor beta chains share one sample of origin, sequenced in a study of blood T cells in healthy people across ages. It was with a sample-barcoded 5' primer and a J-beta primer mix that a second PCR of roughly 7 to 12 cycles was run. Via MiXCR, TCRdb re-called the 5' RACE reads, giving one row per CDR3 protein. The data contain fewer than 900,000 distinct CDR3 sequences, 43% of them seen just once; the ten biggest clones take up 20% to 25%. Specimen: blood. All receptors derive from a woman aged 55 to 70 in good health.

This clonotype was picked up a small number of times. The J gene is TRBJ2-7, the V gene TRBV20-1, with 10 bases matching TRBD2. Germline CDR1 and CDR2: DFQATT and SNEGSKA (reference sequence). After removal of 1 base from V and 7 bases from J, the junction contained 13 bases not matched to a gene. The CDR3 totals 16 residues. Here the CDR3 DNA reads TGCAGTGCTAGAGGTCCGAGCGGGGGGGCTTTTTGGGAGCAGTACTTC. Protein: CSARGPSGGAFWEQYF.

The chain links TRBV7-8 to TRBJ1-2; TRBD1 aligns across 10 bases. This CDR3 has 14 residues. The trim removed 7 bases at V and 5 bases at J, leaving 7 bases unmatched. Germline loops: CDR1 SGHVS, CDR2 FQNEAQ. The CDR3 DNA sequence: TGTGCCAGCACCGCGACGGGACAGGGGTATGGCTACACCTTC. Its translation: CASTATGQGYGYTF.

This clonotype appeared many times. A much larger clone sits a single nucleotide away, making a read error possible. The chain is built from TRBV7-2 and TRBJ2-5; the D is unclear. The V end was cut by 3 bases, the J end by 11 bases, with 10 bases between. CDR3 length equals 11 residues. CDR1 SGHTA and CDR2 FQGNSA come from the germline V gene. The CDR3: CASSFINEQYF. Here the CDR3 DNA reads TGTGCCAGCAGCTTCATCAATGAGCAGTACTTC.

A few counts support this clonotype. The V call is TRBV7-8, the J call TRBJ2-7; D unclear. The CDR3 sequence is 14 residues long. CDR1 and CDR2 (germline): SGHVS, FQNEAQ. The V and J ends lost 0 bases and 7 bases respectively, with 13 bases between them. The CDR3 protein is CASSLAPGLSEQYF. The DNA for the CDR3 is TGTGCCAGCAGCTTAGCACCGGGCCTGAGTGAGCAGTACTTC.

This chain links TRBV20-1 with TRBJ2-3, with a weak D call TRBD2 (6 bases). CDR3 length equals 16 residues. Germline loops: CDR1 DFQATT, CDR2 SNEGSKA (reference sequence). Trimming left V 5 bases short and J 4 bases short, with 22 bases between. CDR3 sequence: CSADRSGGLVADTQYF. As DNA, the CDR3 is TGCAGTGCTGACCGTAGCGGCGGGCTGGTGGCAGATACGCAGTATTTT.

CDR3 nucleotide sequence: TGTGCCAGCTCACCACCGTCTAGCGAACTAGCCAAAAACATTCAGTACTTC. This codes for CASSPPSSELAKNIQYF. The rearrangement links TRBV18 to TRBJ2-4; maybe TRBD2 (6 bases). V was trimmed by 0 bases and J by 0 bases, leaving 12 bases between them. CDR1 KGHSH and CDR2 LQKENI come from the germline V gene. This CDR3 region has 17 residues.

The chain couples TRBV18 to TRBJ2-7, with D perhaps assigned TRBD1 or TRBD2 (5 bases each). V dropped 3 bases and J dropped 0 bases, with 12 bases sitting between them. Germline CDR1 reads KGHSH; CDR2 reads LQKENI. There are 15 residues in the CDR3. CDR3 loop: CASSPRGRLSYEQYF. In DNA, the CDR3 is TGTGCCAGCTCACCCCGGGGCAGGCTCTCCTACGAGCAGTACTTC.

The chain employs TRBV6-1 and TRBJ1-2, with TRBD1 as a possible D gene (6 bases). This CDR3 region has 15 residues. The V end lost 1 base, the J end lost 6 bases, and 15 bases lay between the germline ends. Germline V gene lookup returns CDR1 MNHNS and CDR2 SASEGT. The CDR3 loop reads CASSEEWGLFDGYTF. The CDR3 bases are TGTGCCAGCAGTGAAGAGTGGGGGCTTTTCGATGGCTACACCTTC.

This chain links TRBV27 with TRBJ2-6, with TRBD1 matching over 7 bases. The CDR3 spans 18 residues. Germline V lookup: CDR1 MNHEY, CDR2 SMNVEV (reference sequence). With 1 base clipped from V and 0 bases from J, the junction kept 6 bases outside the gene matches. CDR3 sequence: CASSLYAGGSSGANVLTF. For the CDR3, the DNA is TGTGCCAGCAGTTTATATGCAGGGGGAAGCTCTGGGGCCAACGTCCTGACTTTC.

V gene TRBV5-6 combines with J gene TRBJ1-2; D is unclear. Germline CDR1 reads SGHDT; CDR2 reads YYEEEE. This CDR3 is 16 amino acids long. Trimming left V 1 base short and J 2 bases short, with 15 bases between. CDR3 sequence: CASSLYLPNTNYGYTF. The CDR3 DNA follows: TGTGCCAGCAGCTTGTACCTCCCGAACACGAACTATGGCTACACCTTC.

CDR3 nucleotide sequence: TGTGCCAGCAGCTCCCGACTAGCGGGAGCTTCCTACAATGAGCAGTTCTTC. As protein: CASSSRLAGASYNEQFF. The chain recombines TRBV7-2 with TRBJ2-1; 12 bases line up with TRBD2. Germline loops: CDR1 SGHTA, CDR2 FQGNSA. This CDR3 has 17 residues. V trimming: 4 bases; J trimming: 1 base; junction bases outside the gene matches: 5.

This clonotype was observed many times. This chain uses TRBV3-1 with TRBJ2-1; D is ambiguous. The CDR3 is made up of 12 amino acids. Germline assignment: CDR1 LGHDT and CDR2 YNNKEL (reference sequence). V was cut by 4 bases and J by 10 bases, with 11 bases left in between. CDR3 in amino acids: CASSPQGREQFF. DNA of the CDR3: TGTGCCAGCAGCCCCCAAGGGCGCGAGCAGTTCTTC.

The V call is TRBV6-2 or TRBV6-3, the J call TRBJ2-7, with D possibly being TRBD2 (6 bases). V shed 0 bases and J shed 5 bases, with 17 bases lying between them. Looked up from germline, CDR1 is MNHEY and CDR2 is SVGEGT. This CDR3 region has 16 residues. CDR3 protein: CASSYSELAFGDEQYF. Written as DNA, the CDR3 is TGTGCCAGCAGTTACTCTGAACTAGCCTTTGGAGACGAGCAGTACTTC.

The chain carries TRBV9 and TRBJ2-1; D tentatively fits TRBD1 or TRBD2 (5 bases each). The CDR3 is 13 amino acids. Germline values: CDR1 SGDLS, CDR2 YYNGEE. V lost 4 bases and J 6 bases, leaving 11 bases between the germline ends. This CDR3 reads CASSSDGTNEQFF. DNA for the CDR3: TGTGCCAGCAGCAGTGACGGGACCAATGAGCAGTTCTTC.

This chain uses TRBV18 with TRBJ2-7, with TRBD2 identical over 11 bases. V shed 3 bases, J shed 2 bases, and the junction held 3 bases outside the gene matches. The CDR3 length is 15 residues. Germline V CDR1 and CDR2: KGHSH, LQKENI. The CDR3 DNA reads TGTGCCAGCTCACCTATAGCGGGAGGGACCTACGAGCAGTACTTC. Its protein product is CASSPIAGGTYEQYF.

This chain connects TRBV20-1 to TRBJ2-3; the match to TRBD2 covers 9 bases. Germline CDR1 DFQATT, CDR2 SNEGSKA (reference sequence). The CDR3 totals 14 residues. In DNA form, the CDR3 reads TGCAGCGCGCTAGCTAGCGGGGAAGCAGATACGCAGTATTTT. Amino acid sequence: CSALASGEADTQYF.

The chain carries TRBV6-6 and TRBJ1-2; D possibly corresponds to TRBD1 (5 bases). Germline V gene sequence: CDR1 MNHNY, CDR2 SVGAGI (reference sequence). The CDR3 length is 16 residues. The V end was cut by 5 bases, the J end by 7 bases, with 23 bases between. Here the CDR3 DNA reads TGTGCCAGCAGTCCATCGGACGACGGTGGGGCCTGTGGCTACACCTTC. Its protein is CASSPSDDGGACGYTF.

The CDR3, as DNA: TGTGCCAGCAGTGAACTCGGGGGGAGACTCAATGAGCAGTTCTTC. It is translated as CASSELGGRLNEQFF. This sequence joins TRBV25-1 and TRBJ2-1; 7 positions agree with TRBD2. CDR3 length: 15 amino acids. The germline V gene encodes CDR1 MGHDK and CDR2 SYGVNS. V gave up 2 bases and J gave up 6 bases; unmatched junction bases: 7. The full variable domain, with the rest looked up from reference TRBV25-1 and TRBJ2-1, is EADIYQTPRYLVIGTGKKITLECSQTMGHDKMYWYQQDPGMELHLIHYSYGVNSTEKGDLSSESTVSRIRTEHFPLTLESARPSHTSQYLCASSELGGRLNEQFFGPGTRLTVL.